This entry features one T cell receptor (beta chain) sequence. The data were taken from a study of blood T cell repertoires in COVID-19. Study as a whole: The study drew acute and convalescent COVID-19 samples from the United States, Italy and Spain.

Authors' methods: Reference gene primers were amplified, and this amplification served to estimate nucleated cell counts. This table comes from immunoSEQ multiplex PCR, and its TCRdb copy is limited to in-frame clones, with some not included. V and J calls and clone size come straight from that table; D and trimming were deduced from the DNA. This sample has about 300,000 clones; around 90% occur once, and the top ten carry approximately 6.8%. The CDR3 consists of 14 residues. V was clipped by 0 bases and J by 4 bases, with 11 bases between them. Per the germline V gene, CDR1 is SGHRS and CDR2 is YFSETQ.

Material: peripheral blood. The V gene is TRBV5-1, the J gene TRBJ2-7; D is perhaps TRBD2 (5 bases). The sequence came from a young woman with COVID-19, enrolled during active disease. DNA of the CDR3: TGCGCCAGCAGCTTGGGGGAGCCCGGATACGAGCAGTACTTC. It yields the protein CASSLGEPGYEQYF. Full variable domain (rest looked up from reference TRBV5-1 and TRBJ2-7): KAGVTQTPRYLIKTRGQQVTLSCSPISGHRSVSWYQQTPGQGLQFLFEYFSETQRNKGNFPGRFSGRQFSNSRSEMNVSTLELGDSALYLCASSLGEPGYEQYFGPGTRLTVT.